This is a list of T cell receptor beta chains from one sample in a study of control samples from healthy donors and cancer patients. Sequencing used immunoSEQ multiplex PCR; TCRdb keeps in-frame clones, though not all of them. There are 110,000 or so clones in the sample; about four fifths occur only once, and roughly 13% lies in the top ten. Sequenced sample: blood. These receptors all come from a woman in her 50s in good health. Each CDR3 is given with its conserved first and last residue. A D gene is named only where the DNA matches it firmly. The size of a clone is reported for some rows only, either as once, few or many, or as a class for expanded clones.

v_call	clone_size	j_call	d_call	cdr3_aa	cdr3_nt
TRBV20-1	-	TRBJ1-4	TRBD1	CSASFGGQGGEKLFF	TGCAGTGCTAGTTTCGGCGGACAGGGGGGGGAAAAACTGTTTTTT
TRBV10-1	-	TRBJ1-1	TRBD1	CASSESEGTGNTEAFF	TGCGCCAGCAGTGAGTCAGAGGGGACAGGGAACACTGAAGCTTTCTTT
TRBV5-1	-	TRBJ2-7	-	CASSLEGIEPYF	TGCGCCAGCAGCTTGGAAGGAATTGAGCCGTACTTC
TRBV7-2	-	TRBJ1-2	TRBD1	CASSIGTDYGYTF	TGTGCCAGCAGCATCGGGACAGATTATGGCTACACCTTC
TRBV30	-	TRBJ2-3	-	CAWGGRDTDTQYF	TGTGCCTGGGGGGGAAGGGACACAGATACGCAGTATTTT
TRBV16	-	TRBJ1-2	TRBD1	CASSRTGKGYTF	TGTGCCAGCAGCCGGACAGGGAAGGGCTACACCTTC
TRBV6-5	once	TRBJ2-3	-	CASSRGRDTDTQYF	TGTGCCAGCAGCCGTGGACGGGACACAGATACGCAGTATTTT
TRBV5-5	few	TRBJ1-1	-	CASSLAQGTGTEAFF	TGTGCCAGCAGCTTGGCCCAGGGTACAGGCACTGAAGCTTTCTTT
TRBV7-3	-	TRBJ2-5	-	CASSPVGGETQYF	TGTGCCAGCAGCCCGGTGGGGGGAGAGACCCAGTACTTC
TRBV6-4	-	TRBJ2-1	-	CASSDQGNNEQFF	TGTGCCAGCAGTGACCAGGGTAACAATGAGCAGTTCTTC
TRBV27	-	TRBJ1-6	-	CASSFRGANSPLHF	TGTGCCAGCAGTTTCCGGGGGGCTAATTCACCCCTCCACTTT
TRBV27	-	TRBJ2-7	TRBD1	CASAGGPDYEQYF	TGTGCCAGCGCAGGGGGCCCCGACTACGAGCAGTACTTC
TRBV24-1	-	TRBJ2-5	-	CATSGGQETQYF	TGTGCCACCAGTGGCGGCCAAGAGACCCAGTACTTC
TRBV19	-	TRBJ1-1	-	CASSIRGMNTEAFF	TGTGCCAGTAGTATTCGAGGAATGAACACTGAAGCTTTCTTT
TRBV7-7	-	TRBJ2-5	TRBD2	CASSLDLGLAGGETQYF	TGTGCTAGCAGCTTAGATTTAGGACTAGCGGGAGGTGAGACCCAGTACTTC
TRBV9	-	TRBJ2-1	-	CASSVEESGSLYNEQFF	TGTGCCAGCAGCGTAGAGGAAAGCGGCTCCCTTTACAATGAGCAGTTCTTC
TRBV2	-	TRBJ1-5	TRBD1	CASNQQGGRSNQPQHF	TGTGCCAGCAATCAACAGGGGGGAAGAAGCAATCAGCCCCAGCATTTT
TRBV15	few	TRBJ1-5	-	CATSRSQDQPQHF	TGTGCCACCAGCAGATCACAGGATCAGCCCCAGCATTTT
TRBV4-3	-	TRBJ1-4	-	CASGEGIGEKLFF	TGCGCCAGCGGCGAGGGGATCGGAGAAAAACTGTTTTTT
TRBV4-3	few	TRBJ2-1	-	CASSQDVSDSNEQFF	TGCGCCAGCAGCCAAGATGTCTCGGACTCCAATGAGCAGTTCTTC
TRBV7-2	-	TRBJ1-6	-	CASSLDSSSYNSPLHF	TGTGCCAGCAGCTTAGATTCGAGCTCCTATAATTCACCCCTCCACTTT
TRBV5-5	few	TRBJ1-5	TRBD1	CASSLIFADRVTDQPQHF	TGTGCCAGCAGCTTGATTTTTGCGGACAGGGTGACGGATCAGCCCCAGCATTTT
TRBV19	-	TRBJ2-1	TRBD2	CASSAPGLGTHNEQFF	TGTGCCAGTAGTGCTCCGGGACTAGGGACCCACAATGAGCAGTTCTTC
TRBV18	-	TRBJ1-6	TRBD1	CASSSIQGARNSPLHF	TGTGCCAGCTCCTCGATACAGGGGGCGCGGAATTCACCCCTCCACTTT
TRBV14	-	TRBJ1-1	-	CASSQAGGSNTEAFF	TGTGCCAGCAGCCAAGCCGGGGGCTCGAACACTGAAGCTTTCTTT